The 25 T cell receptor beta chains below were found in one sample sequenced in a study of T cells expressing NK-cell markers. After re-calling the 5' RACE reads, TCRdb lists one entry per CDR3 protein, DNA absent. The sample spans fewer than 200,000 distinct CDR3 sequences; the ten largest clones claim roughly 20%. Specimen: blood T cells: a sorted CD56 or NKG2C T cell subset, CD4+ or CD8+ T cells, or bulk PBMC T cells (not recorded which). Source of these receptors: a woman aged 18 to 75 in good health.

CDR3 in amino acids: CSIRLDGPLSEQFF. The chain couples TRBV29-1 to TRBJ2-1; TCRdb picks TRBD2, but there is no DNA to check that call. In germline, CDR1 is SQVTM, CDR2 ANQGSEA. CDR3 length: 14 amino acids.

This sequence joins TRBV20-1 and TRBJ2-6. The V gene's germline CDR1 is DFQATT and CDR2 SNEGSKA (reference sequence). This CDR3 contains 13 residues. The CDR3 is CSAVLAGANVLTF.

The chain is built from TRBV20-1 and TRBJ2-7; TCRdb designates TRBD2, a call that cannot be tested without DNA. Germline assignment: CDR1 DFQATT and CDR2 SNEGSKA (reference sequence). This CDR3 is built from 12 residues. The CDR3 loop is CSAEAGFIEQYF.

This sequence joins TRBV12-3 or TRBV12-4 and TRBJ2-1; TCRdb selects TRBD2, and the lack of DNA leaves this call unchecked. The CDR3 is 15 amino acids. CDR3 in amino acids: CASRDGEGGTYEQFF.

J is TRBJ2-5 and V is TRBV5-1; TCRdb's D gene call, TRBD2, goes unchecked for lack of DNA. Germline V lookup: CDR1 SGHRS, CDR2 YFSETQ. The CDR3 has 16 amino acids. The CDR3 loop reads CASSLRSGGPEETQYF.

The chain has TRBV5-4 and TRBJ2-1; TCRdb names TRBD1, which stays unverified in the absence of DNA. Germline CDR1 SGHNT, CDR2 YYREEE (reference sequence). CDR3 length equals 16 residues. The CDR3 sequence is CASSLGGVSGSNKHFF.

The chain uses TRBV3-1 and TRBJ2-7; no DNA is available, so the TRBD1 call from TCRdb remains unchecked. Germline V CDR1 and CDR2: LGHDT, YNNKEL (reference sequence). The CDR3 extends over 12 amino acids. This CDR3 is CASSQGEMAQYF.

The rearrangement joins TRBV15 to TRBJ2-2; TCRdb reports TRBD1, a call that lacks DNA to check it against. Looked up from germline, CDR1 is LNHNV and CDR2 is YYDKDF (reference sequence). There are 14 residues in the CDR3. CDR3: CATSRDRGLGELFF.

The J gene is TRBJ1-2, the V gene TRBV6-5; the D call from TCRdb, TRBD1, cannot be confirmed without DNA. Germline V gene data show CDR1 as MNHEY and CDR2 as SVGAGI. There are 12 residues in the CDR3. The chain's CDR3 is CASGIGGYGYTF.

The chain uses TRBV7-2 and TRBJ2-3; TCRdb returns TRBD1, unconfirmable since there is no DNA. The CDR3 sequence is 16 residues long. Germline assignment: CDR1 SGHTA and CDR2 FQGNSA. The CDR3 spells CASSLRRGPSTDTQYF.

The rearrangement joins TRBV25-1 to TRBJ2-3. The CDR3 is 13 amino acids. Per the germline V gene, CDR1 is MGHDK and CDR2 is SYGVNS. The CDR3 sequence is CASSEQWADTQYF.

CDR3 loop: CASSLVNGEQFF. The chain has TRBV5-1 and TRBJ2-1. This CDR3 is built from 12 residues. The germline V gene encodes CDR1 SGHRS and CDR2 YFSETQ.

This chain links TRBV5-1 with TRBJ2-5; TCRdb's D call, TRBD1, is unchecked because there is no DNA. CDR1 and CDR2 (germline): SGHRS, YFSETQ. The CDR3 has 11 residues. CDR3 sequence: CATPVGHLKYF.

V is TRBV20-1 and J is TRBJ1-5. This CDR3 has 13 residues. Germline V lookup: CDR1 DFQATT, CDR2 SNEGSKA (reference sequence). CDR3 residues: CSARSRVGQPQHF.

This chain's CDR3 is CSARPGLTNSPLHF. The chain combines TRBV20-1 with TRBJ1-6. The CDR3 extends over 14 amino acids. The V gene's germline CDR1 is DFQATT and CDR2 SNEGSKA (reference sequence).

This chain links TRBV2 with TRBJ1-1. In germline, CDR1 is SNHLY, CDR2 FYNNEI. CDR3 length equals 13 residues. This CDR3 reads CASSSVKDTEAFF.

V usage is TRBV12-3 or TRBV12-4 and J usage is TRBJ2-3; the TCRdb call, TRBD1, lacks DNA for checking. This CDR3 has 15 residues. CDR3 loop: CASTLGTGSTDTQYF.

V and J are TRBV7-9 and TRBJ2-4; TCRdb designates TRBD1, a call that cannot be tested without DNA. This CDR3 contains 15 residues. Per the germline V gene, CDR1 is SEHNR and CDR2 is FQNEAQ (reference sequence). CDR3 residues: CASSLIPEGQNIQYF.

The CDR3 sequence: CASRYGGFSYEQYF. The V call is TRBV5-1, the J call TRBJ2-7; TCRdb returns TRBD1, unconfirmable since there is no DNA. This CDR3 is 14 amino acids long. The germline V gene has CDR1 SGHRS and CDR2 YFSETQ.

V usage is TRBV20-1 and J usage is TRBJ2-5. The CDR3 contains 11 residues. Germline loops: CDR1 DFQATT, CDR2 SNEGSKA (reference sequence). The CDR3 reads CSAIGEETQYF.

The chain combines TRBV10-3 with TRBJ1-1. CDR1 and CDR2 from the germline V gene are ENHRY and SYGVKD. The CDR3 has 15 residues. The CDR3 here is CAISSSGGGDTEAFF.

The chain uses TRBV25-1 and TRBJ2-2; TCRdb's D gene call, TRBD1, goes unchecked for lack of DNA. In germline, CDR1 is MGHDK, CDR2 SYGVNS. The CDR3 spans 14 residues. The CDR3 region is CASKGTGNTGELFF.

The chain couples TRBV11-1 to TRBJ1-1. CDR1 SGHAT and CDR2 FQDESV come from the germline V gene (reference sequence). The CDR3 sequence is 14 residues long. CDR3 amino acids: CASRMLTMNTEAFF.

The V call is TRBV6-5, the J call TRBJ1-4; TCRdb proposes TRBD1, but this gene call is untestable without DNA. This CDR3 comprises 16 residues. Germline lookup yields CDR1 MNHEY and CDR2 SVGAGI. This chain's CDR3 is CASSYGTGTYNEKLFF.

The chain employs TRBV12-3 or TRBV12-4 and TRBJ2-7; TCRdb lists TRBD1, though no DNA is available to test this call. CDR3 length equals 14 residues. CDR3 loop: CASSLAADIYEQYF.